The rows below give T cell receptor beta chains drawn from one sample of a study of beta chain features in type 1 diabetes. Assay used: immunoSEQ multiplex PCR; TCRdb lists only in-frame clones, some missing. The sample holds about 160,000 clones, roughly 8.1% seen once. Sequenced: central memory CD4+ T cells from blood. The receptors here all came from a man aged 18 to 30 in good health. Both conserved end residues are part of each CDR3. A D gene is named only where the DNA matches it firmly. Clone size is not always given. Where it is, it says once, few, many or a class for expanded clones.

d_call,clone_size,j_call,v_call,cdr3_nt,cdr3_aa
TRBD2,few,TRBJ2-2,TRBV30,TGTGCCTGGAGTTGGACTAGCGATTCCGGGGAGCTGTTTTTT,CAWSWTSDSGELFF
TRBD1,NA,TRBJ1-5,TRBV4-2,TGTGCCAGCAGCCCAACTGGGACAGAGAATCAGCCCCAGCATTTT,CASSPTGTENQPQHF
NA,NA,TRBJ2-3,TRBV7-2,TGTGCCAGCAGCTTAGCGGGGGGAAGCACAGATACGCAGTATTTT,CASSLAGGSTDTQYF
NA,few,TRBJ1-4,TRBV29-1,TGCAGCGTTGGTAACCCCAGCCGGGATGAAAAACTGTTTTTT,CSVGNPSRDEKLFF
NA,once,TRBJ2-3,TRBV7-9,TGTGCCAGTACTAGCACAGATACGCAGTATTTT,CASTSTDTQYF
TRBD1,many,TRBJ2-1,TRBV4-1,TGCGCCAGCAGCACCGCGCAGGGGGCTTACAATGAGCAGTTCTTC,CASSTAQGAYNEQFF
TRBD2,NA,TRBJ2-7,TRBV7-2,TGTGCCAGCAGCTTTGGCGGGAGCGGTCTCGAGCAGTACTTC,CASSFGGSGLEQYF
TRBD2,few,TRBJ2-3,TRBV5-4,TGTGCCAGCAGCGTGGGACTAGCAGATACGCAGTATTTT,CASSVGLADTQYF
TRBD1,NA,TRBJ2-2,TRBV30,TGTGCCTGCCAAGGGACAGGGGGTACCGGGGAGCTGTTTTTT,CACQGTGGTGELFF
NA,few,TRBJ1-5,TRBV30,TGTGCCTGGAGTCCCAGTCATAATCAGCCCCAGCATTTT,CAWSPSHNQPQHF
NA,few,TRBJ2-2,TRBV6-6,TGTGCCAGCAGTTACTCGAGCAGGGGAGCCGGGGAGCTGTTTTTT,CASSYSSRGAGELFF
NA,few,TRBJ1-1,TRBV19,TGTGCCAGTAGTACCCACTCCGGGAACACTGAAGCTTTCTTT,CASSTHSGNTEAFF
NA,NA,TRBJ2-5,TRBV5-1,TGCGCCAGCAGCCGAGAGACAGTTCCGGAGACCCAGTACTTC,CASSRETVPETQYF
TRBD2,few,TRBJ2-1,TRBV19,TGTGCCAGTAGTTACTCTAGCGGGAGAATGGATGAGCAGTTCTTC,CASSYSSGRMDEQFF
TRBD1,NA,TRBJ2-3,TRBV7-2,TGTGCCAGCAGCCCTAGAGACTATCGGGACAGGAGCACAGATACGCAGTATTTT,CASSPRDYRDRSTDTQYF
TRBD2,many,TRBJ2-3,TRBV7-8,TGTGCCAGCAGCTCGGGGACTAGCGGGTATAGCACAGATACGCAGTATTTT,CASSSGTSGYSTDTQYF
NA,NA,TRBJ2-3,TRBV7-2,TGTGCCAGCAGCTTAGATCGCGGGGCGGATACGCAGTATTTT,CASSLDRGADTQYF
NA,NA,TRBJ2-1,TRBV7-3,TGTGCCAGCAGCCCTCGGGGTAGCGGAGGGTACAATGAGCAGTTCTTC,CASSPRGSGGYNEQFF
TRBD1,NA,TRBJ2-3,TRBV28,TGTGCCAGCAGTGGGCAGGGGGCAACAGATACGCAGTATTTT,CASSGQGATDTQYF
TRBD2,NA,TRBJ2-5,TRBV7-3,TGTGCCAGCAGCTCTAGCGGGGTGCAAGAGACCCAGTACTTC,CASSSSGVQETQYF
NA,NA,TRBJ1-6,TRBV28,TGTGCCAGCACCACCCCCGGCGGACAGCATTCACCCCTCCACTTT,CASTTPGGQHSPLHF
TRBD1,once,TRBJ2-1,TRBV4-1,TGCGCCAGCAGCCAAGAGGGGACAGGGAGTAGTGAGCAGTTCTTC,CASSQEGTGSSEQFF
NA,few,TRBJ2-1,TRBV12-5,TGTGCTAGTGGAGATTTTAGTGAGCAGTTCTTC,CASGDFSEQFF
NA,few,TRBJ2-7,TRBV15,TGTGCCACCAGCAGAGCAGGGTCCTACTACGAGCAGTACTTC,CATSRAGSYYEQYF
NA,few,TRBJ2-7,TRBV6-6,TGTGCCAGCAGTTACCCGAGGTCAGGGGTCTACGAGCAGTACTTC,CASSYPRSGVYEQYF
NA,many,TRBJ2-6,TRBV7-3,TGTGCCAGCAGCTTAAGTGGTTGGGGGCCCGGGGCCAACGTCCTGACTTTC,CASSLSGWGPGANVLTF
TRBD2,NA,TRBJ2-5,TRBV14,TGTGCCAGCAGCCAGGGGTTAGCGGGAGTTTGGGAGCAGTACTTC,CASSQGLAGVWEQYF
NA,few,TRBJ2-7,TRBV30,TGTGCCTGGAGTATGCAGGCCTTCTCCTACGAGCAGTACTTC,CAWSMQAFSYEQYF